Below, 29 T cell receptor beta chains from the same sample are listed, as sequenced in a study of blood T cell repertoires in COVID-19. The repertoire was sequenced with immunoSEQ multiplex PCR; TCRdb's copy has only in-frame clones and lacks some. The table lists 85,000 to 120,000 clones, about 90% of them singletons. Sequences were obtained from peripheral blood. These receptors originate from a woman aged 50 to 65 with COVID-19, enrolled during active disease.

CDR3 in amino acids: CASSQAGQGLLSNQPQHF. CDR3 bases: TGCGCCAGCAGCCAAGCGGGACAGGGGCTCCTTAGCAATCAGCCCCAGCATTTT. The chain has TRBV4-1 and TRBJ1-5; 10 nucleotides line up with TRBD1. The germline V gene has CDR1 MGHRA and CDR2 YSYEKL. The CDR3 runs to 18 residues. V shed 1 base, J shed 0 bases, and the junction held 6 bases outside the gene matches.

The chain is built from TRBV2 and TRBJ1-5; no firm D call. Germline CDR1 is SNHLY and CDR2 is FYNNEI. The CDR3 runs to 15 residues. V lost 4 bases and J 0 bases, leaving 10 bases between the germline ends. This CDR3 is CASSGGSASNQPQHF. DNA for the CDR3: TGTGCCAGCAGTGGAGGGTCAGCTAGCAATCAGCCCCAGCATTTT.

The chain joins TRBV9 to TRBJ1-2; 7 positions match TRBD1. Germline V gives CDR1 SGDLS, CDR2 YYNGEE. The trim removed 1 base at V and 8 bases at J, leaving 11 bases unmatched. CDR3 size: 15 residues. The CDR3 loop reads CASSVPPEGARGYTF. The CDR3 DNA is TGTGCCAGCAGCGTACCCCCCGAGGGGGCGAGGGGCTACACCTTC.

The gene calls are TRBV30 and TRBJ2-7; TRBD2 aligns across 7 bases. The V gene end was trimmed by 0 bases and the J gene end by 4 bases; junction bases not matched to a gene: 3. CDR3 length equals 13 residues. The V gene's germline CDR1 is GTSNPN and CDR2 SVGIG (reference sequence). CDR3 loop: CAWSVRGGYEQYF. Here the CDR3 DNA reads TGTGCCTGGAGTGTAAGGGGAGGGTACGAGCAGTACTTC.

The V and J genes are TRBV9 and TRBJ1-1; tentative D call: TRBD1 (5 bases). Germline CDR1 and CDR2: SGDLS and YYNGEE. CDR3 length equals 13 residues. Trimming cost V 4 bases and J 3 bases, with 10 bases left between them. The CDR3 nucleotides are TGTGCCAGCAGCCCTCAAGGGGACACTGAAGCTTTCTTT. This gives the protein CASSPQGDTEAFF.

The rearrangement joins TRBV5-1 to TRBJ2-5, with TRBD1 matching over 9 bases. The V gene's germline CDR1 is SGHRS and CDR2 YFSETQ. This CDR3 contains 15 residues. Trimming cost V 3 bases and J 2 bases; bases outside gene matches: 5. The DNA of the CDR3 is TGCGCCAGCAGCTCCGGGACAGGGCTACAAGAGACCCAGTACTTC. Protein product: CASSSGTGLQETQYF.

This clone was seen only a few times. This chain uses TRBV2 with TRBJ1-6; D possibly corresponds to TRBD1 (5 bases). Trimming cost V 6 bases and J 5 bases, with 11 bases left between them. The CDR3 runs to 14 residues. The germline V gene encodes CDR1 SNHLY and CDR2 FYNNEI. The CDR3 DNA follows: TGTGCCAGCAGACTAGGGACTGATAATTCACCCCTCCACTTT. It yields the protein CASRLGTDNSPLHF.

The rearrangement joins TRBV2 to TRBJ2-7; the match to TRBD1 covers 7 bases. After removal of 3 bases from V and 2 bases from J, the junction contained 4 bases not matched to a gene. Per germline, CDR1 SNHLY and CDR2 FYNNEI. The CDR3 has 14 amino acids. The CDR3 spells CASSEGTAAYEQYF. The CDR3 region has the DNA TGTGCCAGCAGTGAGGGGACAGCAGCCTACGAGCAGTACTTC.

The rearrangement joins TRBV11-3 to TRBJ2-7; TRBD2 is a possible D gene (5 bases). Germline lookup yields CDR1 SGHNT and CDR2 YENEEA. The V end lost 0 bases, the J end lost 7 bases, and 10 bases lay between the germline ends. This CDR3 is built from 13 residues. The CDR3 DNA sequence: TGTGCCAGCAGCTTAGAGGGTCGGAGGGAGCAGTACTTC. Translated: CASSLEGRREQYF.

The rearrangement links TRBV20-1 to TRBJ2-7, with D hard to call. Germline V lookup: CDR1 DFQATT, CDR2 SNEGSKA (reference sequence). V was shortened by 3 bases and J by 6 bases, with 12 bases between the two germline ends. This CDR3 is built from 12 residues. CDR3 loop: CSASLTTSEQYF. CDR3 DNA: TGCAGTGCTAGTCTTACTACTTCCGAGCAGTACTTC.

This chain joins TRBV9 and TRBJ2-6, with D uncertain. Germline CDR1 and CDR2: SGDLS and YYNGEE. CDR3 length: 17 residues. V gave up 2 bases and J gave up 0 bases, with 12 bases separating them. DNA of the CDR3: TGTGCCAGCAGCGTCAGCCGGGTATTCTCTGGGGCCAACGTCCTGACTTTC. Residues: CASSVSRVFSGANVLTF.

This chain links TRBV6-5 with TRBJ1-4, with a weak D call TRBD1 (6 bases). Germline CDR1 and CDR2: MNHEY and SVGAGI. V was cut by 6 bases and J by 5 bases, with 13 bases left in between. The CDR3 has 14 residues. The CDR3 nucleotides read TGTGCCAGCAGCCCCGGACAGTCGAATGAAAAACTGTTTTTT. Translating gives CASSPGQSNEKLFF.

The CDR3 sequence: CASSERALGGSATEAFF. The CDR3 nucleotides read TGTGCCAGCAGTGAGAGGGCGCTGGGGGGTTCGGCCACTGAAGCTTTCTTT. The V and J genes are TRBV2 and TRBJ1-1; the D gene is possibly TRBD1 (5 bases). Trimming took 3 bases from V and 4 from J, leaving 21 bases between them. Germline lookup yields CDR1 SNHLY and CDR2 FYNNEI. There are 17 residues in the CDR3.

This chain links TRBV11-3 with TRBJ2-7, with D perhaps matching TRBD1 (6 bases). The CDR3 runs to 13 residues. Germline V gives CDR1 SGHNT, CDR2 YENEEA. Deletions cut 6 bases from V and 0 bases from J, with 9 bases between. The chain's CDR3 is CASSTGISYEQYF. CDR3 in DNA: TGTGCCAGCAGTACAGGGATCTCCTACGAGCAGTACTTC.

This rearrangement joins TRBV7-2 to TRBJ2-1; D might be TRBD1 (5 bases). Trimming left V 5 bases short and J 10 bases short, with 9 bases between. Germline V gene lookup returns CDR1 SGHTA and CDR2 FQGNSA. The CDR3 is 11 amino acids. CDR3 amino acids: CASSPQVEQFF. The CDR3, as DNA: TGTGCCAGCAGCCCACAGGTAGAGCAGTTCTTC.

The genes are TRBV9 and TRBJ2-4; 14 bases are a match to TRBD2. CDR3 size: 16 residues. J was trimmed by 5 bases and V by 3 bases; bases with no gene match: 4. Germline V gives CDR1 SGDLS, CDR2 YYNGEE. CDR3 nucleotides: TGTGCCAGCAGCGCCGGGACTAGCGGGGGAGAAAACATTCAGTACTTC. Translated, it gives CASSAGTSGGENIQYF.

J is TRBJ2-2 and V is TRBV3-1 (or the pseudogene TRBV3-2); D might be TRBD1 (6 bases). The CDR3 runs to 17 residues. From germline, CDR1 is LGHDT and CDR2 YNNKEL (reference sequence). With 1 base removed from V and 5 bases from J, the gap between germline ends came to 17 bases. The CDR3 sequence is CASSQGWSDSRTGELFF. The CDR3 DNA is TGTGCCAGCAGCCAAGGGTGGTCGGACAGCAGAACCGGGGAGCTGTTTTTT.

The chain uses TRBV7-8 and TRBJ2-1; a possible D gene is TRBD1 (5 bases). The germline V gene encodes CDR1 SGHVS and CDR2 FQNEAQ. This CDR3 comprises 14 residues. V gave up 5 bases and J gave up 7 bases, with 15 bases separating them. DNA of the CDR3: TGTGCCAGCAGCCTAAAAAGGACATGGAATGAGCAGTTCTTC. Protein product: CASSLKRTWNEQFF.

The chain links TRBV6-1 to TRBJ2-1; perhaps TRBD1 as D (7 bases). The germline V gene encodes CDR1 MNHNS and CDR2 SASEGT. This CDR3 is 15 amino acids long. V was pared by 0 bases and J by 8 bases, with 14 bases between. The CDR3 protein is CASSEAAPRGDEQFF. CDR3 sequence (DNA): TGTGCCAGCAGTGAAGCCGCACCCAGGGGGGATGAGCAGTTCTTC.

V gene TRBV6-1 combines with J gene TRBJ2-2, with 7 bases aligning to TRBD1. Germline CDR1 MNHNS, CDR2 SASEGT. Unmatched junction bases numbered 6, after V lost 3 bases and J lost 5 bases. The CDR3 loop spans 15 amino acids. In DNA form, the CDR3 reads TGTGCCAGCAGTGACCGACAGGGTTCAACCGGGGAGCTGTTTTTT. This translates into CASSDRQGSTGELFF.

The chain is built from TRBV5-4 and TRBJ1-1; no firm D call. This CDR3 is built from 12 residues. The germline V gene encodes CDR1 SGHNT and CDR2 YYREEE (reference sequence). Trimming cost V 5 bases and J 6 bases, with 11 bases left between them. This CDR3 is CASRREDAEAFF. The CDR3 coding sequence is TGTGCCAGCAGGCGGGAGGACGCTGAAGCTTTCTTT.

This clone was counted between two and nine times. This sequence joins TRBV7-6 and TRBJ1-6; 7 bases line up with TRBD1. V gave up 1 base and J gave up 7 bases; unmatched junction bases: 4. Germline-derived CDR1 and CDR2 are SGHVS and FNYEAQ. This CDR3 spans 15 amino acids. The CDR3 nucleotides are TGTGCCAGCAGCTTAGGCACAGGGGCCAATTCACCCCTCCACTTT. Its translation: CASSLGTGANSPLHF. Combining the CDR3 with reference TRBV7-6 and TRBJ1-6 gives the whole variable domain GAGVSQSPRYKVTKRGQDVALRCDPISGHVSLYWYRQALGQGPEFLTYFNYEAQQDKSGLPNDRFSAERPEGSISTLTIQRTEQRDSAMYRCASSLGTGANSPLHFGNGTRLTVT.

V gene TRBV18 combines with J gene TRBJ1-3; perhaps TRBD1 as D (5 bases). The CDR3 has 15 amino acids. V lost 3 bases to trimming and J lost 0 bases, with 9 bases between them. Germline assignment: CDR1 KGHSH and CDR2 LQKENI. DNA of the CDR3: TGTGCCAGCTCACCTTCGGGGGGCTCTGGAAACACCATATATTTT. It specifies CASSPSGGSGNTIYF.

J is TRBJ1-2 and V is TRBV28, with D possibly TRBD1 on 6 matching bases. The CDR3 is made up of 14 amino acids. The germline gives CDR1 MDHEN, CDR2 SYDVKM. Trimming pared 6 bases from V and 7 bases from J, leaving 18 bases between. The CDR3 sequence: CASRTTGTSRGYTF. The CDR3 nucleotides are TGTGCCAGCAGGACAACCGGGACATCGCGTGGCTACACCTTC.

This clone was seen only a few times. V and J are TRBV6-1 and TRBJ1-3; 7 bases line up with TRBD1. Trimming removed 3 bases from V and 0 bases from J; junction bases left unmatched: 5. Germline V gene lookup returns CDR1 MNHNS and CDR2 SASEGT. The CDR3 is made up of 16 amino acids. Written as DNA, the CDR3 is TGTGCCAGCAGTGAGAGACAGGGAGCCTCTGGAAACACCATATATTTT. This codes for CASSERQGASGNTIYF.

The chain is built from TRBV5-1 and TRBJ2-1; the match to TRBD1 covers 7 bases. Germline CDR1 reads SGHRS; CDR2 reads YFSETQ. V lost 0 bases, J lost 7 bases, and 10 bases stayed unmatched. The CDR3 length is 16 residues. Here the CDR3 DNA reads TGCGCCAGCAGCTTGGAGGGGGCCACGATTTGGAATGAGCAGTTCTTC. Amino acids: CASSLEGATIWNEQFF.

The V gene is TRBV10-3, the J gene TRBJ1-2, with TRBD1 matching over 7 bases. The CDR3 is 13 residues long. The J segment lost 8 bases and the V segment lost 10 bases, leaving 13 bases of the junction unmatched. The germline gives CDR1 ENHRY, CDR2 SYGVKD. The CDR3: CASQTREQGGYTF. CDR3 coding DNA: TGTGCCAGCCAAACCCGGGAACAGGGGGGCTACACCTTC.

The rearrangement links TRBV4-2 to TRBJ2-7; D is possibly TRBD1 (5 bases). With 2 bases removed from V and 5 bases from J, the gap between germline ends came to 16 bases. In germline, CDR1 is LGHNA, CDR2 YNFKEQ. The CDR3 contains 15 residues. CDR3 loop: CASSQLGQGGDEQYF. The CDR3 coding sequence is TGTGCCAGCAGCCAATTAGGGCAGGGTGGCGACGAGCAGTACTTC.

The rearrangement links TRBV11-2 to TRBJ2-3, with 8 bases that match TRBD2. The ends lost 2 bases at V and 5 bases at J; junction bases unmatched: 12. The CDR3 extends over 17 amino acids. Germline values: CDR1 SGHAT, CDR2 FQNNGV. In DNA, the CDR3 is TGTGCCAGCAGCTTAACCACAGCGGGGGCTTCGGGAGATACGCAGTATTTT. Translation gives CASSLTTAGASGDTQYF.